What follows describes a single T cell receptor beta chain. Produced via immunoSEQ multiplex PCR; TCRdb's table is partial and in-frame only. In the table there are about 92,000 clones, around three quarters of which are singletons. This sample was taken from a study of blood T cell repertoires in COVID-19. Overall study: The United States, Italy and Spain supplied acute and convalescent COVID-19 samples.

Germline assignment: CDR1 MDHEN and CDR2 SYDVKM. The V end was cut by 1 base, the J end by 9 bases, with 12 bases between. The CDR3 is 13 amino acids. Sequenced input: peripheral blood. The chain uses TRBV28 and TRBJ1-2; D remains ambiguous. The sequence was obtained from a man aged 50 or older who had recovered from COVID-19. CDR3 sequence (DNA): TGTGCCAGCAGTTTATTTCAGAAGATGCGCTACACCTTC. Its translation: CASSLFQKMRYTF.